These 9 T cell receptor beta chains share one sample of origin, sequenced in a study of T cell responses to AZD1222 COVID-19 vaccine. Sequenced by immunoSEQ multiplex PCR; TCRdb stores in-frame clones only, minus some. In the table there are 110,000 to 150,000 clones, 80% to 90% of which are singletons. Sequencing was performed on peripheral blood, taken on day 0 of AZD1222 vaccination. These receptor sequences come from an adult in good health.

CDR3 sequence: CASSGQEEETQYF. CDR3 nucleotides: TGCGCCAGCAGCGGACAGGAGGAAGAGACCCAGTACTTC. The chain uses TRBV4-1 and TRBJ2-5; the match to TRBD1 covers 7 bases. V gave up 5 bases and J gave up 3 bases; unmatched junction bases: 3. The CDR3 is 13 residues long. The germline V gene encodes CDR1 MGHRA and CDR2 YSYEKL.

The gene calls are TRBV12-3 or TRBV12-4 and TRBJ1-6; D is undetermined. The CDR3 extends over 13 amino acids. Trimming removed 5 bases from V and 9 bases from J, with 11 bases in between. CDR3 sequence: CASSPGGTSPLHF. CDR3 nucleotides: TGTGCCAGCAGTCCGGGCGGCACTTCACCCCTCCACTTT.

The chain joins TRBV9 to TRBJ2-1; no firm D call. The CDR3 is 14 amino acids. CDR1 and CDR2 from the germline V gene are SGDLS and YYNGEE. V was shortened by 6 bases and J by 8 bases, with 18 bases between the two germline ends. The CDR3 DNA reads as TGTGCCAGCACCCAAGACCCAGCAGCCCATGAGCAGTTCTTC. Encoded protein: CASTQDPAAHEQFF.

The gene calls are TRBV5-4 and TRBJ1-6; 7 positions agree with TRBD1. The CDR3 covers 15 residues. V was clipped by 5 bases and J by 6 bases; unmatched bases: 8. Germline V gene lookup returns CDR1 SGHNT and CDR2 YYREEE (reference sequence). The CDR3 coding sequence is TGTGCCAGCAGTTCTCCAGGGGGGGTTAATTCACCCCTCCACTTT. Protein product: CASSSPGGVNSPLHF.

The chain employs TRBV18 and TRBJ2-7; D ambiguous. Trimming pared 4 bases from V and 3 bases from J, leaving 13 bases between. Germline-derived CDR1 and CDR2 are KGHSH and LQKENI. The CDR3 runs to 14 residues. CDR3 loop: CASSLLSSSYEQYF. The CDR3 DNA is TGTGCCAGCTCACTCCTTTCCTCGAGCTACGAGCAGTACTTC.

The chain employs TRBV4-1 and TRBJ2-5; TRBD2 matches 9 bases. The CDR3 runs to 17 residues. Germline-derived CDR1 and CDR2 are MGHRA and YSYEKL. The V and J ends lost 4 bases and 5 bases, in that order; junction bases with no gene match: 14. The CDR3 loop reads CASSLPGLAIYTETQYF. The CDR3 bases are TGCGCCAGCAGCCTACCGGGACTAGCCATATATACGGAGACCCAGTACTTC.

Points on this clone: Other DNA sequences in this sample translate to the same CDR3. This sequence joins TRBV20-1 and TRBJ1-2; D ambiguous. The CDR3 covers 11 residues. V was pared by 4 bases and J by 5 bases, with 8 bases between. Per the germline V gene, CDR1 is DFQATT and CDR2 is SNEGSKA (reference sequence). The chain's CDR3 is CSATDGYGYTF. The DNA for the CDR3 is TGCAGTGCTACAGACGGGTATGGCTACACCTTC.

The rearrangement links TRBV5-4 to TRBJ2-1; D might be TRBD2 (5 bases). The CDR3 is 14 residues long. The germline gives CDR1 SGHNT, CDR2 YYREEE (reference sequence). V dropped 4 bases and J dropped 6 bases, with 14 bases sitting between them. The CDR3 reads CASSVRTGINEQFF. In DNA, the CDR3 is TGTGCCAGCAGCGTCCGGACGGGAATCAATGAGCAGTTCTTC. Supplemented by reference TRBV5-4 and TRBJ2-1, the full variable domain reads ETGVTQSPTHLIKTRGQQVTLRCSSQSGHNTVSWYQQALGQGPQFIFQYYREEENGRGNFPPRFSGLQFPNYSSELNVNALELDDSALYLCASSVRTGINEQFFGPGTRLTVL.

CDR3 coding DNA: TGTGCCTGGAGTGTCGGGGTAGCGGGACGAAACGAGCAGTACTTC. Translating it yields CAWSVGVAGRNEQYF. The chain links TRBV30 to TRBJ2-7; 8 nucleotides line up with TRBD2. CDR3 length: 15 amino acids. After removal of 0 bases from V and 5 bases from J, the junction contained 9 bases not matched to a gene. The germline V gene encodes CDR1 GTSNPN and CDR2 SVGIG (reference sequence). Variable domain in full (rest from reference TRBV30 and TRBJ2-7): SQTIHQWPATLVQPVGSPLSLECTVEGTSNPNLYWYRQAAGRGLQLLFYSVGIGQISSEVPQNLSASRPQDRQFILSSKKLLLSDSGFYLCAWSVGVAGRNEQYFGPGTRLTVT.